This TCR beta chain came from a study of blood T cell repertoires in COVID-19. Study as a whole: Acute-phase and convalescent COVID-19 samples originated in the United States, Italy and Spain. PBMCs, B-cell-depleted T cells, or T cells were the source of the cDNA or gDNA that made up the material.

The CDR3 runs to 12 residues. Germline values: CDR1 LNHNV, CDR2 YYDKDF (reference sequence). Details on this clone: The germline gene is not matched at one end of the junction; a read error may be the cause.

Source study methods: Reference gene primer amplification gave estimated nucleated cell counts. Some clones are missing from TCRdb's copy, which holds only in-frame ones; the method was immunoSEQ multiplex PCR. V and J calls and clone size are copied from that table; D and trimming were computed from the DNA. The sample records 370,000 or so clones, approximately 80% being singletons. The sequence came from a human donor with acute or convalescent COVID-19. The donor label of this sample is uncertain. Sequenced sample: peripheral blood. This sequence joins TRBV15 and TRBJ2-3, with D uncertain. This CDR3 is CAASTSTDTQYF. Here the CDR3 DNA reads TGTGCCGCCAGCACGAGCACAGATACGCAGTATTTT.